This T cell receptor beta chain was sequenced during a study of blood T cell repertoires in COVID-19. Background on the study: Spain, Italy and the United States supplied samples that represented acute and convalescent COVID-19.

The germline V gene encodes CDR1 PRHDT and CDR2 FYEKMQ (reference sequence). The length of the CDR3 is 16 residues. The ends were cut back, 0 bases at V and 0 bases at J, with 11 bases in the middle. Profiling relied on immunoSEQ multiplex PCR, and the TCRdb table lists in-frame clones only, not all of them. Of roughly 170,000 clones listed, less than 90% are singletons. Sequencing input: peripheral blood. This chain links TRBV13 with TRBJ1-1; a possible D gene is TRBD1 (5 bases). The sequence came from a man aged 65 to 85 with active or convalescent COVID-19. The CDR3 sequence: CASSLGEGRLNTEAFF. The CDR3 DNA follows: TGTGCCAGCAGCTTAGGGGAGGGACGGTTGAACACTGAAGCTTTCTTT.